These 24 T cell receptor beta chains originate from one sample sequenced in a study of blood T cell repertoires in COVID-19. Data came from immunoSEQ multiplex PCR; TCRdb stores just in-frame clones and leaves some out. Among 250,000 or so clones listed, around nine tenths were seen once. The sample was peripheral blood. These receptors were collected from a woman aged 70-85 years with active or convalescent COVID-19.

The J gene is TRBJ2-5, the V gene TRBV6-4, with 12 bases lining up with TRBD2. CDR3 size: 14 residues. Unmatched junction bases numbered 5, after V lost 5 bases and J lost 7 bases. Germline values: CDR1 MRHNA, CDR2 SNTAGT. The CDR3 DNA sequence: TGTGCCAGCAGTCCTAGCGGGGGGGGTGCGACCCAGTACTTC. As protein: CASSPSGGGATQYF.

The V call is TRBV3-1 (or the pseudogene TRBV3-2), the J call TRBJ2-5; D uncertain. V was pared by 1 base and J by 5 bases, with 5 bases between. Germline CDR1 and CDR2: LGHDT and YNNKEL (reference sequence). The CDR3 runs to 12 residues. In nucleotides, the CDR3 is TGTGCCAGCAGCCAAGGGGCGGAGACCCAGTACTTC. It translates to CASSQGAETQYF.

V gene TRBV19 combines with J gene TRBJ1-2; 8 nucleotides line up with TRBD1. With 6 bases clipped from V and 7 bases from J, the junction kept 4 bases outside the gene matches. CDR1 LNHDA and CDR2 SQIVND come from the germline V gene (reference sequence). CDR3 size: 12 residues. CDR3 DNA: TGTGCCAGTAGCCAGGGGGCGCTTGGCTACACCTTC. This translates into CASSQGALGYTF.

The chain uses TRBV7-9 and TRBJ2-7; perhaps TRBD2 as D (5 bases). The CDR3 covers 12 residues. Germline values: CDR1 SEHNR, CDR2 FQNEAQ (reference sequence). The V end was cut by 5 bases, the J end by 3 bases, with 8 bases between. Written as DNA, the CDR3 is TGTGCCAGCAGCCCGGGGTTCTACGAGCAGTACTTC. Protein sequence: CASSPGFYEQYF.

The genes are TRBV7-2 and TRBJ1-5; the D is unclear. Between the trimmed V and J ends, which lost 1 base and 9 bases, there was a span of 10 bases. The CDR3 has 13 amino acids. Germline CDR1 SGHTA, CDR2 FQGNSA. The CDR3 sequence: CASSLGGGRPQHF. The CDR3 DNA follows: TGTGCCAGCAGCTTAGGCGGAGGTAGGCCCCAGCATTTT.

The chain employs TRBV10-1 and TRBJ1-6; 9 nucleotides match TRBD1. The CDR3 sequence is 14 residues long. The V and J ends lost 5 bases and 10 bases, in that order; junction bases with no gene match: 6. Germline CDR1 reads WNHNN; CDR2 reads SYGVQD (reference sequence). CDR3: CASSTGTGNSPLHF. Written as DNA, the CDR3 is TGCGCCAGCAGTACCGGGACAGGGAACTCACCCCTCCACTTT.

This chain connects TRBV20-1 to TRBJ1-5; 7 nucleotides match TRBD1. Losses at the gene ends were 3 bases for V and 4 bases for J; bases not matched to a gene: 9. The CDR3 consists of 15 residues. The germline V gene encodes CDR1 DFQATT and CDR2 SNEGSKA (reference sequence). CDR3 in amino acids: CSASDLRDSNQPQHF. The DNA of the CDR3 is TGCAGTGCTAGTGATCTCCGGGACAGTAATCAGCCCCAGCATTTT.

The chain combines TRBV10-3 with TRBJ1-6; 7 bases are a match to TRBD1. The CDR3 runs to 14 residues. Germline CDR1 and CDR2: ENHRY and SYGVKD. Trimming took 4 bases from V and 6 from J; bases not matched to a gene: 3. The CDR3 bases are TGTGCCATCAGTGGGGACAGCATTAATTCACCCCTCCACTTT. It specifies CAISGDSINSPLHF.

J is TRBJ1-1 and V is TRBV7-2; D perhaps matches TRBD1 (6 bases). V dropped 1 base and J dropped 1 base, with 10 bases sitting between them. The CDR3 spans 15 residues. Germline V gene lookup returns CDR1 SGHTA and CDR2 FQGNSA. CDR3 amino acids: CASSLGGRTNTEAFF. CDR3 nucleotide sequence: TGTGCCAGCAGCTTAGGGGGGCGGACGAACACTGAAGCTTTCTTT.

V and J are TRBV6-5 and TRBJ2-1, with D possibly TRBD2 on 7 matching bases. Germline-derived CDR1 and CDR2 are MNHEY and SVGAGI. Trimming took 6 bases from V and 7 from J, leaving 19 bases between them. The CDR3 spans 15 residues. The CDR3 DNA follows: TGTGCCAGCAGCCGGGGGGCCGCGGGGTGGAATGAGCAGTTCTTC. Protein sequence: CASSRGAAGWNEQFF.

The chain carries TRBV9 and TRBJ1-3, with no clear D. Germline V gene sequence: CDR1 SGDLS, CDR2 YYNGEE. V lost 0 bases and J 7 bases, leaving 11 bases between the germline ends. The CDR3 covers 14 residues. The CDR3 is CASSVGYRDNTIYF. The CDR3, as DNA: TGTGCCAGCAGCGTAGGGTACCGGGATAACACCATATATTTT.

The V gene is TRBV6-1, the J gene TRBJ2-3, with 8 bases identical to TRBD1. V lost 3 bases, J lost 4 bases, and 3 bases stayed unmatched. Germline V CDR1 and CDR2: MNHNS, SASEGT. The CDR3 loop spans 14 amino acids. The CDR3 region has the DNA TGTGCCAGCAGTGAGCAGACAGGGGCAGATACGCAGTATTTT. Protein product: CASSEQTGADTQYF.

This chain uses TRBV7-3 with TRBJ2-3; D gene uncertain. Germline CDR1 SGHTA, CDR2 FQGTGA. This CDR3 region has 13 residues. The V end lost 1 base, the J end lost 5 bases, and 7 bases lay between the germline ends. CDR3 region: CASSLMLRDTQYF. The DNA of the CDR3 is TGTGCCAGCAGCTTAATGCTTAGAGATACGCAGTATTTT. The full variable domain, its missing parts supplied by reference TRBV7-3 and TRBJ2-3, is GAGVSQTPSNKVTEKGKYVELRCDPISGHTALYWYRQSLGQGPEFLIYFQGTGAADDSGLPNDRFFAVRPEGSVSTLKIQRTERGDSAVYLCASSLMLRDTQYFGPGTRLTVL.

The rearrangement uses TRBV5-1 and TRBJ2-1, with D possibly TRBD2 on 6 matching bases. CDR1 and CDR2 (germline): SGHRS, YFSETQ. The V end lost 0 bases, the J end lost 4 bases, and 14 bases lay between the germline ends. This CDR3 region has 16 residues. CDR3 DNA sequence: TGCGCCAGCAGCTTGGGAGGGGACTTCCAATACAATGAGCAGTTCTTC. Translated, it gives CASSLGGDFQYNEQFF.

The chain carries TRBV2 and TRBJ1-1; 12 bases are a match to TRBD1. V gave up 11 bases and J gave up 5 bases; unmatched junction bases: 21. There are 18 residues in the CDR3. Germline V gives CDR1 SNHLY, CDR2 FYNNEI. This chain's CDR3 is CARDRGSGTGGKGTEAFF. CDR3 bases: TGTGCCCGCGACCGAGGTAGCGGGACAGGGGGCAAGGGGACTGAAGCTTTCTTT.

The rearrangement uses TRBV6-6 and TRBJ1-2; no clear D gene. Trimming removed 2 bases from V and 4 bases from J, with 11 bases in between. Germline V gene lookup returns CDR1 MNHNY and CDR2 SVGAGI (reference sequence). CDR3 length: 14 amino acids. CDR3 DNA sequence: TGTGCCAGCAGTTACGATCAAACGAGCTATGGCTACACCTTC. Translation: CASSYDQTSYGYTF.

V gene TRBV2 combines with J gene TRBJ1-1; D unresolved. Germline loops: CDR1 SNHLY, CDR2 FYNNEI. The ends were cut back, 5 bases at V and 3 bases at J, with 4 bases in the middle. This CDR3 region has 11 residues. Written as DNA, the CDR3 is TGTGCCAGCAGTTATGACACTGAAGCTTTCTTT. As protein: CASSYDTEAFF. The full variable domain, in which reference TRBV2 and TRBJ1-1 provide the parts outside the CDR3, is EPEVTQTPSHQVTQMGQEVILRCVPISNHLYFYWYRQILGQKVEFLVSFYNNEISEKSEIFDDQFSVERPDGSNFTLKIRSTKLEDSAMYFCASSYDTEAFFGQGTRLTVV.

This chain links TRBV6-2 or TRBV6-3 with TRBJ1-1; 7 positions match TRBD1. Germline trimming cut 6 bases from V and 9 bases from J; bases unmatched to any gene: 10. Germline values: CDR1 MNHEY, CDR2 SVGEGT. The CDR3 consists of 13 residues. The CDR3 protein is CASSPYLGQKAFF. CDR3 in DNA: TGTGCCAGCAGCCCCTATCTGGGACAGAAAGCTTTCTTT.

The genes are TRBV2 and TRBJ2-5, with no clear D. CDR3 size: 13 residues. Trimming pared 7 bases from V and 5 bases from J, leaving 14 bases between. From germline, CDR1 is SNHLY and CDR2 FYNNEI. The CDR3 nucleotides read TGTGCCAGCAAGTCCGACTCCCTCGAGACCCAGTACTTC. Protein product: CASKSDSLETQYF.

This sequence joins TRBV5-1 and TRBJ2-7; 8 bases are shared with TRBD1. Per the germline V gene, CDR1 is SGHRS and CDR2 is YFSETQ. V trimming: 4 bases; J trimming: 9 bases; junction bases outside the gene matches: 9. CDR3 length equals 13 residues. CDR3 nucleotide sequence: TGCGCCAGCAGCACCCTCCAGGGGGCCCGGCAGTACTTC. It encodes CASSTLQGARQYF. Full variable domain (outside the CDR3, taken from reference TRBV5-1 and TRBJ2-7): KAGVTQTPRYLIKTRGQQVTLSCSPISGHRSVSWYQQTPGQGLQFLFEYFSETQRNKGNFPGRFSGRQFSNSRSEMNVSTLELGDSALYLCASSTLQGARQYFGPGTRLTVT.

This chain links TRBV28 with TRBJ1-6, with 7 bases identical to TRBD1. The CDR3 is made up of 14 amino acids. Looked up from germline, CDR1 is MDHEN and CDR2 is SYDVKM. V shed 3 bases, J shed 11 bases, and the junction held 7 bases outside the gene matches. CDR3 sequence: CASSLGTDWAPLHF. CDR3 in DNA: TGTGCCAGCAGTTTGGGGACAGATTGGGCACCCCTCCACTTT.

The J gene is TRBJ1-1, the V gene TRBV15, with D perhaps TRBD1 (5 bases). V lost 3 bases and J 6 bases, leaving 14 bases between the germline ends. The CDR3 runs to 14 residues. Germline-derived CDR1 and CDR2 are LNHNV and YYDKDF (reference sequence). CDR3 region: CATSRGGVIAEAFF. The CDR3 DNA reads as TGTGCCACCAGCAGGGGGGGTGTGATAGCTGAAGCTTTCTTT.

The chain combines TRBV7-2 with TRBJ2-4; D is possibly TRBD2 (6 bases). The CDR3 consists of 15 residues. The V end was cut by 3 bases, the J end by 4 bases, with 13 bases between. CDR1 is SGHTA, CDR2 FQGNSA, per germline. CDR3: CASSFDLRGKNIQYF. CDR3 sequence (DNA): TGTGCCAGCAGCTTCGACCTGCGGGGAAAAAACATTCAGTACTTC.

This chain connects TRBV28 to TRBJ1-1; D may be TRBD1 (5 bases). Trimming removed 3 bases at V and 7 bases at J, with 9 bases between. The CDR3 is 12 amino acids. Germline V gene lookup returns CDR1 MDHEN and CDR2 SYDVKM. Written as DNA, the CDR3 is TGTGCCAGCAGTTTGACAGAAAATGAAGCTTTCTTT. Its translation is CASSLTENEAFF.